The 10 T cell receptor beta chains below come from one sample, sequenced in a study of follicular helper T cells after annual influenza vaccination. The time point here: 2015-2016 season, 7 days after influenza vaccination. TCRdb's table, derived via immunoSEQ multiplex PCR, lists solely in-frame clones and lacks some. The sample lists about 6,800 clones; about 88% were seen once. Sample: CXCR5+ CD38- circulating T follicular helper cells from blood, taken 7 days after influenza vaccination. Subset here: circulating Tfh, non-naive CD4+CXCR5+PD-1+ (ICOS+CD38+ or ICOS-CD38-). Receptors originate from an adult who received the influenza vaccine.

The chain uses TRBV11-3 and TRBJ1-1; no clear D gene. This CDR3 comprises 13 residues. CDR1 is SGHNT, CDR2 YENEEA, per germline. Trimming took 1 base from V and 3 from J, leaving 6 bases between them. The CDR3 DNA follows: TGTGCCAGCAGCTTAGTCACTGACACTGAAGCTTTCTTT. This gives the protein CASSLVTDTEAFF.

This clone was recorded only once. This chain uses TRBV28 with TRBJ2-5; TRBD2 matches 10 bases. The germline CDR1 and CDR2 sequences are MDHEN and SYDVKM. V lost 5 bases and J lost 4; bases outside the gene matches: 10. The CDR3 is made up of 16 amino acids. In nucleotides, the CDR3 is TGTGCCAGCAGTGCAAGGGGAGCGGGAGGGCCAGAGACCCAGTACTTC. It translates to CASSARGAGGPETQYF. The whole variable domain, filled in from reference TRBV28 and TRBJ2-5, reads DVKVTQSSRYLVKRTGEKVFLECVQDMDHENMFWYRQDPGLGLRLIYFSYDVKMKEKGDIPEGYSVSREKKERFSLILESASTNQTSMYLCASSARGAGGPETQYFGPGTRLLVL.

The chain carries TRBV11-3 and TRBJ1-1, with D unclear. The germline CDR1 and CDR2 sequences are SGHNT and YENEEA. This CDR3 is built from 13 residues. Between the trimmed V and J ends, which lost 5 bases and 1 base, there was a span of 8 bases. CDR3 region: CASSQGRNTEAFF. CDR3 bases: TGTGCCAGCAGCCAAGGGCGGAACACTGAAGCTTTCTTT. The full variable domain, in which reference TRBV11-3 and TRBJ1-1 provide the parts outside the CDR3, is EAGVVQSPRYKIIEKKQPVAFWCNPISGHNTLYWYLQNLGQGPELLIRYENEEAVDDSQLPKDRFSAERLKGVDSTLKIQPAELGDSAVYLCASSQGRNTEAFFGQGTRLTVV.

In DNA form, the CDR3 reads TGTGCCAGCAGTGAAGTCGTTGCGGAGCCCCAGCATTTT. Its translation: CASSEVVAEPQHF. The V and J genes are TRBV6-1 and TRBJ1-5, with D uncertain. From germline, CDR1 is MNHNS and CDR2 SASEGT. This CDR3 has 13 amino acids. Deletions cut 1 base from V and 8 bases from J, with 9 bases between.

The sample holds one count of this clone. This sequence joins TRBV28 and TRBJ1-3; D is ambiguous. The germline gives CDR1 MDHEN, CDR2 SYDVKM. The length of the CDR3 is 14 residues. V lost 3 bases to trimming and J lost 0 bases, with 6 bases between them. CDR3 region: CASSFSSSGNTIYF. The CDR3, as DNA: TGTGCCAGCAGTTTCTCGAGCTCTGGAAACACCATATATTTT.

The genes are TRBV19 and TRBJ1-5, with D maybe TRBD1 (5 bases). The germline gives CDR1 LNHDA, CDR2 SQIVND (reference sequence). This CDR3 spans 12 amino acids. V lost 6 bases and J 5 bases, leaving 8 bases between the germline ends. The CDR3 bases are TGTGCCAGTAGCAGGGCCTATCAGCCCCAGCATTTT. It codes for CASSRAYQPQHF.

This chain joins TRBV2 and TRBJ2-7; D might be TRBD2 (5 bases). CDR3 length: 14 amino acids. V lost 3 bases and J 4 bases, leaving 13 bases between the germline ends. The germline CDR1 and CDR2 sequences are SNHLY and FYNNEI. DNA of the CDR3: TGTGCCAGCAGTGAGGATCAGCGCGGGTACGAGCAGTACTTC. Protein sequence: CASSEDQRGYEQYF.

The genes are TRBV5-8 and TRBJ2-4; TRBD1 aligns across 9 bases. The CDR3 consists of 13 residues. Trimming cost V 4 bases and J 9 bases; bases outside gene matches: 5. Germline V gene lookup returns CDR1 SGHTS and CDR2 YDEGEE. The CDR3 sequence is CASSRTGAGIQYF. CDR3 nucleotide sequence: TGTGCCAGCAGCCGGACAGGGGCGGGCATTCAGTACTTC.

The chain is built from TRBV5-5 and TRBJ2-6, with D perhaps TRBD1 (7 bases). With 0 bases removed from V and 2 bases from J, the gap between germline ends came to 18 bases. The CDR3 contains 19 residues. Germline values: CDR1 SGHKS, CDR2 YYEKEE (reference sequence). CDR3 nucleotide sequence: TGTGCCAGCAGCTTGGTAAAGGGGGCAACTAGCACTGGGGCCAACGTCCTGACTTTC. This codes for CASSLVKGATSTGANVLTF.

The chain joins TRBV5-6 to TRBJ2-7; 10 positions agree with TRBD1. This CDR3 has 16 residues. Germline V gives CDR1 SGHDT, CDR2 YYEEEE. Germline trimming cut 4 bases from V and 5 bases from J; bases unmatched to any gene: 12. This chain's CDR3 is CASSPLLTGGRHEQYF. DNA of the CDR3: TGTGCCAGCAGCCCCCTCCTGACAGGGGGCCGCCACGAGCAGTACTTC.